Shown below are 3 T cell receptor beta chains from a single sample sequenced in a study of T cells in Graves' hyperthyroidism and ophthalmopathy. RNA transcripts gave rise to amplified TCR beta CDR3 regions. The HTBI primer set drove a first-round RT-PCR of the TCR CDR3. TCRdb itself ran the multiplex PCR reads through MiXCR, one entry per CDR3 protein. The sample holds approximately 420,000 distinct CDR3 sequences, under 15% seen once. The sample consisted of blood. The receptors originated from a woman younger than 45 with Graves' hyperthyroidism.

This clonotype has a handful of counts. The chain employs TRBV19 and TRBJ2-5; no clear D gene. Trimming left V 7 bases short and J 2 bases short, with 11 bases between. Germline assignment: CDR1 LNHDA and CDR2 SQIVND (reference sequence). CDR3 length: 13 residues. This CDR3 is CASNRQKQETQYF. In DNA, the CDR3 is TGTGCCAGTAACCGACAAAAACAAGAGACCCAGTACTTC.

In its sample, this clonotype was seen many times. The chain employs TRBV5-4 and TRBJ1-4; D is ambiguous. The germline CDR1 and CDR2 sequences are SGHNT and YYREEE (reference sequence). The V and J ends lost 0 bases and 4 bases respectively, with 7 bases between them. CDR3 size: 14 residues. The CDR3 here is CASSLDDINEKLFF. CDR3 DNA sequence: TGTGCCAGCAGCTTGGATGACATTAATGAAAAACTGTTTTTT.

V is TRBV20-1 and J is TRBJ2-2; 10 bases match TRBD2. In germline, CDR1 is DFQATT, CDR2 SNEGSKA (reference sequence). The trim removed 5 bases at V and 5 bases at J, leaving 5 bases unmatched. CDR3 size: 14 residues. Here the CDR3 DNA reads TGCAGTGCTCGGGCTAGCGGGAGTACCGGGGAGCTGTTTTTT. Translating gives CSARASGSTGELFF.